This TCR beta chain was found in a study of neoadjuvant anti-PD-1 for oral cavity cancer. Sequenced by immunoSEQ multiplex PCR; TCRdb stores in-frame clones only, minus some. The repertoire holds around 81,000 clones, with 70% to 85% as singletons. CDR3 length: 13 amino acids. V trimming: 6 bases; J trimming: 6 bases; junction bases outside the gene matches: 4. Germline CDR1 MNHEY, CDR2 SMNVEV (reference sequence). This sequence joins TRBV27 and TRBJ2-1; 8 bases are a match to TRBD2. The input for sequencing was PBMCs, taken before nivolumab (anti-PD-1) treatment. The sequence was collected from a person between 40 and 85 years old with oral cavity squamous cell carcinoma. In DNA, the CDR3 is TGTGCCAGCAGGCAGCGGGAGCGCAATGAGCAGTTCTTC. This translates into CASRQRERNEQFF.